These 25 T cell receptor beta chains originate from one sample sequenced in a study of blood T cell repertoires in COVID-19. Profiled with immunoSEQ multiplex PCR; TCRdb holds only in-frame clones, not every one. The sample contains tens of thousands of clones, about 86% of which appear only once. Sequenced: peripheral blood. These TCRs come from a human donor in a cohort sampled during active COVID-19.

V is TRBV27 and J is TRBJ2-7, with D maybe TRBD2 (6 bases). CDR3 length equals 15 residues. V was clipped by 3 bases and J by 0 bases, with 12 bases between them. The germline V gene encodes CDR1 MNHEY and CDR2 SMNVEV (reference sequence). The CDR3 region is CASSFRGTASYEQYF. DNA of the CDR3: TGTGCCAGCAGTTTTCGGGGGACCGCCTCCTACGAGCAGTACTTC.

This chain joins TRBV7-8 and TRBJ2-5; TRBD2 agrees at 13 bases. Germline V gene data show CDR1 as SGHVS and CDR2 as FQNEAQ. The V gene end was trimmed by 1 base and the J gene end by 0 bases; junction bases not matched to a gene: 5. The CDR3 is 18 amino acids. CDR3 DNA sequence: TGTGCCAGCAGCTTAGAACTAGCGGGAGGGGGGTACCAAGAGACCCAGTACTTC. Its translation: CASSLELAGGGYQETQYF.

The rearrangement uses TRBV6-6 and TRBJ1-2, with 7 bases identical to TRBD1. With V trimmed by 7 bases and J by 2 bases, 13 bases remained unmatched. The CDR3 has 16 residues. Looked up from germline, CDR1 is MNHNY and CDR2 is SVGAGI (reference sequence). The CDR3 DNA is TGTGCCAGCACCCCCCCCCGACAGGGCCTCAACTATGGCTACACCTTC. Amino acid sequence: CASTPPRQGLNYGYTF.

The chain uses TRBV9 and TRBJ1-3; weak D call: TRBD1 (5 bases). Germline loops: CDR1 SGDLS, CDR2 YYNGEE. The CDR3 runs to 14 residues. V was clipped by 2 bases and J by 3 bases, with 9 bases between them. DNA of the CDR3: TGTGCCAGCAGCGTTCAGGGCTTTGGAAACACCATATATTTT. Its translation is CASSVQGFGNTIYF. Looking up the rest from reference TRBV9 and TRBJ1-3 gives the full variable domain: DSGVTQTPKHLITATGQRVTLRCSPRSGDLSVYWYQQSLDQGLQFLIQYYNGEERAKGNILERFSAQQFPDLHSELNLSSLELGDSALYFCASSVQGFGNTIYFGEGSWLTVV.

The rearrangement joins TRBV20-1 to TRBJ1-2; TRBD1 is a possible D gene (5 bases). The CDR3 consists of 11 residues. Trimming removed 4 bases from V and 8 bases from J, with 11 bases in between. Per the germline V gene, CDR1 is DFQATT and CDR2 is SNEGSKA (reference sequence). CDR3 in DNA: TGCAGTGCTATAAGCGGGACCGGCTACACCTTC. Its protein is CSAISGTGYTF.

The V gene is TRBV9, the J gene TRBJ2-1, with a weak D call TRBD2 (5 bases). V dropped 0 bases and J dropped 14 bases, with 12 bases sitting between them. The CDR3 runs to 12 residues. CDR1 SGDLS and CDR2 YYNGEE come from the germline V gene. CDR3 sequence reads: CASSVEAWGEFF. Here the CDR3 DNA reads TGTGCCAGCAGCGTAGAAGCCTGGGGAGAGTTCTTC.

This chain connects TRBV4-1 to TRBJ2-1; D is unclear. Trimming left V 0 bases short and J 1 base short, with 4 bases between. The CDR3 is made up of 14 amino acids. CDR1 and CDR2 from the germline V gene are MGHRA and YSYEKL. The CDR3, as DNA: TGCGCCAGCAGCCAAGAGGCATCCTACAATGAGCAGTTCTTC. Translated, it gives CASSQEASYNEQFF.

The chain recombines TRBV11-3 with TRBJ2-5, with a weak D call TRBD1 (5 bases). Germline lookup yields CDR1 SGHNT and CDR2 YENEEA. The V gene lost 0 bases and the J gene lost 4 bases, with 12 bases spanning the gap. The CDR3 loop spans 15 amino acids. The chain's CDR3 is CASSLDGAARETQYF. CDR3 sequence (DNA): TGTGCCAGCAGCTTAGATGGGGCAGCACGAGAGACCCAGTACTTC.

CDR3 sequence: CASKTDRGYTDTQYF. Here the CDR3 DNA reads TGTGCCAGCAAGACGGACAGGGGGTACACAGATACGCAGTATTTT. The V and J genes are TRBV2 and TRBJ2-3, with 10 nucleotides matching TRBD1. V shed 7 bases, J shed 2 bases, and the junction held 6 bases outside the gene matches. The CDR3 length is 15 residues. CDR1 is SNHLY and CDR2 is FYNNEI in the germline V gene.

This clone was observed a handful of times. This sequence joins TRBV5-1 and TRBJ2-7, with TRBD1 matching 10 bases. With 2 bases clipped from V and 0 bases from J, the junction kept 5 bases outside the gene matches. In germline, CDR1 is SGHRS, CDR2 YFSETQ. The CDR3 contains 16 residues. CDR3 loop: CASSFSGTGDSYEQYF. The CDR3 DNA reads TGCGCCAGCAGCTTTTCCGGGACAGGGGACTCCTACGAGCAGTACTTC. Based on the CDR3 plus reference TRBV5-1 and TRBJ2-7, the full variable domain is KAGVTQTPRYLIKTRGQQVTLSCSPISGHRSVSWYQQTPGQGLQFLFEYFSETQRNKGNFPGRFSGRQFSNSRSEMNVSTLELGDSALYLCASSFSGTGDSYEQYFGPGTRLTVT.

The chain links TRBV28 to TRBJ1-5; TRBD1 agrees at 10 bases. With 5 bases clipped from V and 6 bases from J, the junction kept 10 bases outside the gene matches. The CDR3 is 16 residues long. Germline CDR1 reads MDHEN; CDR2 reads SYDVKM. CDR3 nucleotide sequence: TGTGCCAGCAGTATACCCGGGACAGGGGCAGGTCAGCCCCAGCATTTT. Amino acid sequence: CASSIPGTGAGQPQHF. Based on the CDR3 plus reference TRBV28 and TRBJ1-5, the full variable domain is DVKVTQSSRYLVKRTGEKVFLECVQDMDHENMFWYRQDPGLGLRLIYFSYDVKMKEKGDIPEGYSVSREKKERFSLILESASTNQTSMYLCASSIPGTGAGQPQHFGDGTRLSIL.

This clone was counted once. V usage is TRBV19 and J usage is TRBJ2-7; D is ambiguous. The CDR3 has 17 amino acids. CDR1 and CDR2 (germline): LNHDA, SQIVND (reference sequence). V was shortened by 5 bases and J by 3 bases, with 23 bases between the two germline ends. The CDR3 here is CASSAWSGPKRRYEQYF. Here the CDR3 DNA reads TGTGCCAGTAGTGCTTGGTCTGGTCCCAAGAGGCGCTACGAGCAGTACTTC.

V and J are TRBV4-1 and TRBJ1-6; 9 bases are shared with TRBD1. V lost 5 bases to trimming and J lost 0 bases; unmatched junction nucleotides: 5. Germline V gene sequence: CDR1 MGHRA, CDR2 YSYEKL. The CDR3 runs 17 residues. This CDR3 reads CASSAQGASSYNSPLHF. In DNA form, the CDR3 reads TGCGCCAGCAGCGCACAGGGGGCGAGCTCCTATAATTCACCCCTCCACTTT.

The chain joins TRBV5-1 to TRBJ1-6; 8 bases fit TRBD1. Germline V gene sequence: CDR1 SGHRS, CDR2 YFSETQ. The V gene end was trimmed by 4 bases and the J gene end by 8 bases; junction bases not matched to a gene: 5. CDR3 length: 14 amino acids. CDR3 nucleotide sequence: TGCGCCAGCAGCACACAGGGACAGGATTCACCCCTCCACTTT. Amino acids: CASSTQGQDSPLHF.

This sequence joins TRBV30 and TRBJ1-5; D perhaps matches TRBD1 (6 bases). Trimming left V 4 bases short and J 5 bases short, with 21 bases between. Germline values: CDR1 GTSNPN, CDR2 SVGIG (reference sequence). The CDR3 has 16 amino acids. The CDR3 region has the DNA TGTGCCTGGACTCGGAGTGGAACCGGGGGGCATCAGCCCCAGCATTTT. As protein: CAWTRSGTGGHQPQHF. Looking up the rest from reference TRBV30 and TRBJ1-5 gives the full variable domain: SQTIHQWPATLVQPVGSPLSLECTVEGTSNPNLYWYRQAAGRGLQLLFYSVGIGQISSEVPQNLSASRPQDRQFILSSKKLLLSDSGFYLCAWTRSGTGGHQPQHFGDGTRLSIL.

This clone was detected once. CDR3 protein: CASRPTGVIQYF. The CDR3 DNA reads TGTGCCAGCAGACCGACAGGGGTCATTCAGTACTTC. This chain uses TRBV2 with TRBJ2-4; 8 bases align to TRBD1. The junction had 4 bases not matched to a gene; V was cut back by 6 bases and J by 9 bases. Germline CDR1 and CDR2: SNHLY and FYNNEI. The CDR3 contains 12 residues.

The J gene is TRBJ2-7, the V gene TRBV7-9; a possible D gene is TRBD1 (6 bases). Per germline, CDR1 SEHNR and CDR2 FQNEAQ (reference sequence). The germline V and J ends were trimmed by 4 bases and 4 bases, with 17 bases remaining between them. The CDR3 extends over 15 amino acids. The CDR3 spells CASSSPSTGQYEQYF. DNA for the CDR3: TGTGCCAGCAGCTCGCCGTCGACAGGCCAGTACGAGCAGTACTTC.

This chain uses TRBV28 with TRBJ2-1; D not certain. V was cut by 4 bases and J by 0 bases, with 7 bases left in between. The CDR3 sequence is 14 residues long. In germline, CDR1 is MDHEN, CDR2 SYDVKM. The CDR3 nucleotides read TGTGCCAGCAGTTACCCGAGCTCCTACAATGAGCAGTTCTTC. It is translated as CASSYPSSYNEQFF. Filled out from reference TRBV28 and TRBJ2-1, the complete variable domain reads DVKVTQSSRYLVKRTGEKVFLECVQDMDHENMFWYRQDPGLGLRLIYFSYDVKMKEKGDIPEGYSVSREKKERFSLILESASTNQTSMYLCASSYPSSYNEQFFGPGTRLTVL.

This clone was detected only a few times. The chain employs TRBV7-9 and TRBJ1-6; D is ambiguous. Trimming pared 0 bases from V and 10 bases from J, leaving 16 bases between. Per the germline V gene, CDR1 is SEHNR and CDR2 is FQNEAQ (reference sequence). The CDR3 has 16 residues. CDR3 region: CASSLAEGMVGSPLHF. The CDR3 coding sequence is TGTGCCAGCAGCTTAGCGGAGGGTATGGTAGGCTCACCCCTCCACTTT.

V and J are TRBV9 and TRBJ2-2; no clear D. Deletions cut 0 bases from V and 1 base from J, with 4 bases between. The CDR3 extends over 14 amino acids. CDR1 SGDLS and CDR2 YYNGEE come from the germline V gene. The CDR3 region is CASSVGQNTGELFF. In DNA form, the CDR3 reads TGTGCCAGCAGCGTAGGACAGAACACCGGGGAGCTGTTTTTT. The full variable domain, completed using reference TRBV9 and TRBJ2-2, is DSGVTQTPKHLITATGQRVTLRCSPRSGDLSVYWYQQSLDQGLQFLIQYYNGEERAKGNILERFSAQQFPDLHSELNLSSLELGDSALYFCASSVGQNTGELFFGEGSRLTVL.

This chain connects TRBV5-4 to TRBJ2-1; tentatively, D is TRBD1 (6 bases). This CDR3 comprises 16 residues. Trimming left V 4 bases short and J 0 bases short, with 14 bases between. Germline CDR1 is SGHNT and CDR2 is YYREEE (reference sequence). The CDR3 DNA follows: TGTGCCAGCAGCGCGGCCAGGGACATCTCCTACAATGAGCAGTTCTTC. Translated: CASSAARDISYNEQFF.

The V and J genes are TRBV30 and TRBJ1-6; the match to TRBD1 covers 7 bases. The junction had 5 bases not matched to a gene; V was cut back by 5 bases and J by 7 bases. Germline CDR1 is GTSNPN and CDR2 is SVGIG (reference sequence). The CDR3 runs to 13 residues. This CDR3 is CAWATGRNSPLHF. CDR3 nucleotides: TGTGCCTGGGCGACAGGGAGGAATTCACCCCTCCACTTT.

The chain combines TRBV28 with TRBJ1-2; 10 bases are shared with TRBD1. The junction had 12 bases not matched to a gene; V was cut back by 7 bases and J by 4 bases. The CDR3 has 16 residues. CDR1 MDHEN and CDR2 SYDVKM come from the germline V gene. CDR3 sequence (DNA): TGTGCCAGCACATCCTATTCCGGGACAGGGGCCTATGGCTACACCTTC. As protein: CASTSYSGTGAYGYTF.

This chain uses TRBV5-6 with TRBJ1-2; possible D gene TRBD1, 5 bases. V was cut by 1 base and J by 5 bases, with 18 bases left in between. CDR1 SGHDT and CDR2 YYEEEE come from the germline V gene. The CDR3 length is 16 residues. Here the CDR3 DNA reads TGTGCCAGCAGCTTGTCCCAGGGTGGGATGGGTTATGGCTACACCTTC. The encoded protein is CASSLSQGGMGYGYTF.

V and J are TRBV5-1 and TRBJ2-5; 10 nucleotides match TRBD2. Germline V gene lookup returns CDR1 SGHRS and CDR2 YFSETQ. With V trimmed by 4 bases and J by 6 bases, 15 bases remained unmatched. The CDR3 is made up of 17 amino acids. CDR3 in DNA: TGCGCCAGCAGCCCCGCTGGACTAGCGGCGGAGGGGCAGACCCAGTACTTC. Its protein is CASSPAGLAAEGQTQYF. The entire variable domain, with the rest obtained from reference TRBV5-1 and TRBJ2-5, is as follows: KAGVTQTPRYLIKTRGQQVTLSCSPISGHRSVSWYQQTPGQGLQFLFEYFSETQRNKGNFPGRFSGRQFSNSRSEMNVSTLELGDSALYLCASSPAGLAAEGQTQYFGPGTRLLVL.